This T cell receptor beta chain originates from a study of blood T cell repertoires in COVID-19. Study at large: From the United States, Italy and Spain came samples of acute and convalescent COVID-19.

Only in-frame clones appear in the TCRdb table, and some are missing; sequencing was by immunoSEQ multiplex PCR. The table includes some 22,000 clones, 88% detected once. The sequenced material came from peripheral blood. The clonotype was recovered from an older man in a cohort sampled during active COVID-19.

CDR3 in amino acids: CASSLRQTRNTEAFF. DNA for the CDR3: TGTGCCAGCAGCTTGCGACAGACCCGGAACACTGAAGCTTTCTTT. V usage is TRBV5-6 and J usage is TRBJ1-1; D is perhaps TRBD1 (5 bases). Looked up from germline, CDR1 is SGHDT and CDR2 is YYEEEE. CDR3 length equals 15 residues. V gave up 1 base and J gave up 1 base, with 11 bases separating them.